This T cell receptor beta chain appears in the sequencing data of a study of cytomegalovirus exposure and HLA in healthy donors. Study-level points and caveats: Several of the most significant clusters appeared, in a later analysis, to be linked to common viral pathogens. Available immune exposure information covered CMV serostatus only. 87-base-pair reads could not separate some V segments, including TRBV6-2 and TRBV6-3.

With regard to this clone: Its cognate antigen is unknown.

PCR was performed using 60 Vbeta and 13 Jbeta primers. Per the original data handling: In a later analysis, 75 million to 95 million unique TCR beta chains included roughly 11 million shared by two or more donors. The protocol was immunoSEQ multiplex PCR, while the TCRdb copy is restricted to in-frame clones and leaves out a portion. The DNA gave D and trimming, while V, J and clone size come from that table. The data show about 89,000 clones, with 75% to 80% seen just once and roughly 3.7% held by the top ten. In germline, CDR1 is LNHDA, CDR2 SQIVND (reference sequence). CDR3 length: 12 amino acids. The V end lost 5 bases, the J end lost 10 bases, and 12 bases lay between the germline ends.

The rearrangement joins TRBV19 to TRBJ2-1, with D possibly matching TRBD2 (5 bases). Sequenced input: PBMCs. This clonotype was obtained from a man aged 25-45 years in good health and CMV-seronegative. The CDR3 DNA reads as TGTGCCAGTAGTCCCCGGGGTTGGGAGCAGTTCTTC. Translating it yields CASSPRGWEQFF.